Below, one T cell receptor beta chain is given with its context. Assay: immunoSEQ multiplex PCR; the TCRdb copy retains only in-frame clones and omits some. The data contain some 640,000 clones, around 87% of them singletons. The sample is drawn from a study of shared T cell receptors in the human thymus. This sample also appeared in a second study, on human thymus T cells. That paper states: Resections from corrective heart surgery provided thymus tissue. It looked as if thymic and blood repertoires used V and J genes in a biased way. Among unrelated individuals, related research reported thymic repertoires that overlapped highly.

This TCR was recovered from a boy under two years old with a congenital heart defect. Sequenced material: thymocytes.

CDR3 in DNA: TGCGCCAGCAGCCCCTGGCAGGTATCACTCCACTACGAGCAGTACTTC. This gives the protein CASSPWQVSLHYEQYF. V usage is TRBV5-1 and J usage is TRBJ2-7; D is uncertain. The V end lost 4 bases, the J end lost 3 bases, and 20 bases lay between the germline ends. This CDR3 spans 16 amino acids. Germline-derived CDR1 and CDR2 are SGHRS and YFSETQ. The whole variable domain, filled in from reference TRBV5-1 and TRBJ2-7, reads KAGVTQTPRYLIKTRGQQVTLSCSPISGHRSVSWYQQTPGQGLQFLFEYFSETQRNKGNFPGRFSGRQFSNSRSEMNVSTLELGDSALYLCASSPWQVSLHYEQYFGPGTRLTVT.